The rows below give T cell receptor beta chains drawn from one sample of a study of blood T cell repertoires in COVID-19. Sequencing was performed with immunoSEQ multiplex PCR; in TCRdb, only in-frame clones are kept and a portion is missing. The sample includes around 190,000 clones, about 88% of them seen just once. Sequencing used peripheral blood. All receptors come from a man over 45 with COVID-19, enrolled during active disease. The CDR3 runs from the conserved cysteine through the conserved F or W. Each record gives: CDR3 DNA, CDR3 protein, V gene, D gene, J gene, clone size. A D gene is named only where the DNA matches it firmly. Size values are once, few and many counts, or a class for expanded clones, and some rows have none.

TGTGCCAGCAGCAAAAGAGGGGGCGCCCCTGAAGCTTTCTTT,CASSKRGGAPEAFF,TRBV7-8,TRBD1,TRBJ1-1,few
TGTGCCAGCAGTAGAGCCCAGGGGTCCCGTGAGACCCAGTACTTC,CASSRAQGSRETQYF,TRBV5-6,.,TRBJ2-5,.
TGTGCCAGCAGCCAGGGGACAGACTACGAGCAGTACTTC,CASSQGTDYEQYF,TRBV3-1/TRBV3-2,TRBD1,TRBJ2-7,.
TGTGCCAGCAGCCCCGACAGGGTGGAGAACTATGGCTACACCTTC,CASSPDRVENYGYTF,TRBV7-9,TRBD1,TRBJ1-2,.
TGCAGCGTTGGAGGGCCAGCGGGTGCAGACACCGGGGAGCTGTTTTTT,CSVGGPAGADTGELFF,TRBV29-1,.,TRBJ2-2,.
TGTGCCAGCAGTTCCAAGTGGGCCGGGGGTGAAAAACTGTTTTTT,CASSSKWAGGEKLFF,TRBV6-5,.,TRBJ1-4,.
TGTGCCAGCAGCTTGGGCGCCAGGGGCTACAATGAAAAACTGTTTTTT,CASSLGARGYNEKLFF,TRBV7-2,.,TRBJ1-4,.
TGTGCCAGCAGCTTAGGTGCCGGGGGGGTAGATACGCAGTATTTT,CASSLGAGGVDTQYF,TRBV7-9,TRBD2,TRBJ2-3,.
TGTGCCAGCAGCCCAGGGTTCCTTACCTACGAGCAGTACTTC,CASSPGFLTYEQYF,TRBV7-8,.,TRBJ2-7,few
TGTGCCAGCAGTGAAAAACAGGGGGGGGATGGAGAGACCCAGTACTTC,CASSEKQGGDGETQYF,TRBV2,.,TRBJ2-5,.
TGTGCCAGCAGTGAAGGGGAGGGAGAGCCCTCCTACGAGCAGTACTTC,CASSEGEGEPSYEQYF,TRBV6-1,TRBD2,TRBJ2-7,.
TGTGCCAGTAGTATAATCCACGGTTATAATTCACCCCTCCACTTT,CASSIIHGYNSPLHF,TRBV19,.,TRBJ1-6,.
TGTGCCAGCTCACCACCGGCCGGGACAGGAGTCTCCTACGAGCAGTACTTC,CASSPPAGTGVSYEQYF,TRBV18,TRBD1,TRBJ2-7,.
TGTGCCAGCAGGGGACAGGGATATGGCTACACCTTC,CASRGQGYGYTF,TRBV7-9,TRBD1,TRBJ1-2,.
TGTGCCAGCATCAAAAGGGTTAGCGGGAGGAAAAAATCCTACGAGCAGTACTTC,CASIKRVSGRKKSYEQYF,TRBV21-1,.,TRBJ2-7,once
TGTGCCAGCAGCTCGGGACAGGGGAACGAGCAGTACTTC,CASSSGQGNEQYF,TRBV7-3,TRBD1,TRBJ2-7,.
TGCGCCAGCAGTCCGGGGCAGGGGTTCTCAGAGACCCAGTACTTC,CASSPGQGFSETQYF,TRBV5-1,.,TRBJ2-5,.
TGTGCCTGGACCGGACAGCTCTATGGCTACACCTTC,CAWTGQLYGYTF,TRBV30,.,TRBJ1-2,.
TGTGCCAGCAGCTTAAAGGGCCCCGGGACAGACTCCTTACGCGGGTACTTC,CASSLKGPGTDSLRGYF,TRBV7-8,TRBD1,TRBJ2-7,.
TGTGCCAGCAGTGCCGTAGGGACTAGCGGCTACAATGAGCAGTTCTTC,CASSAVGTSGYNEQFF,TRBV6-4,TRBD2,TRBJ2-1,.
TGTGCCAGCAGTTTGACATCTTCCTACGAGCAGTACTTC,CASSLTSSYEQYF,TRBV27,.,TRBJ2-7,.
TGTGCCAGCAGCTTAGCTTCGGCTAGCGGGAGCAATGAGCAGTTCTTC,CASSLASASGSNEQFF,TRBV7-9,TRBD2,TRBJ2-1,.
TGTGCCAGTAGCCCGGGGCAGAAGACTAGCCCAGAGACCCAGTACTTC,CASSPGQKTSPETQYF,TRBV19,TRBD2,TRBJ2-5,.
TGTGCCAGCAGCTTGGTATTCGGGACAGGGGATACTGAAGCTTTCTTT,CASSLVFGTGDTEAFF,TRBV5-8,TRBD1,TRBJ1-1,.